This TCR beta chain appears in the sequencing data of a study of cytomegalovirus exposure and HLA in healthy donors. Concerning this clone: Its antigen is currently unknown.

General observations from the study: Donors were assumed by presence/absence analyses to have roughly uniform sequencing depth. Reportedly, fewer N-insertions than the approximately 700-donor mean appeared in an Asian-associated ancestry cluster in a later analysis. Among immune exposure information, only CMV serostatus was available. In vitro checks showed that a few CMV-associated chains really do target CMV antigens.

V was shortened by 1 base and J by 0 bases, with 19 bases between the two germline ends. Germline CDR1 reads SGHKS; CDR2 reads YYEKEE (reference sequence). The CDR3 extends over 19 amino acids. The PCR employed 60 Vbeta primers together with 13 Jbeta primers. Data came from immunoSEQ multiplex PCR; TCRdb stores just in-frame clones and leaves some out. This table has 110,000 or so clones, roughly 80% appearing once. The clonotype was recovered from a woman between 25 and 40 years old in good health and CMV-seropositive. The sample comprised PBMCs. This sequence joins TRBV5-5 and TRBJ1-4; D gene ambiguous. The CDR3 loop reads CASSLRGSIDAATNEKLFF. In DNA form, the CDR3 reads TGTGCCAGCAGCTTGAGAGGATCTATCGACGCGGCAACTAATGAAAAACTGTTTTTT.